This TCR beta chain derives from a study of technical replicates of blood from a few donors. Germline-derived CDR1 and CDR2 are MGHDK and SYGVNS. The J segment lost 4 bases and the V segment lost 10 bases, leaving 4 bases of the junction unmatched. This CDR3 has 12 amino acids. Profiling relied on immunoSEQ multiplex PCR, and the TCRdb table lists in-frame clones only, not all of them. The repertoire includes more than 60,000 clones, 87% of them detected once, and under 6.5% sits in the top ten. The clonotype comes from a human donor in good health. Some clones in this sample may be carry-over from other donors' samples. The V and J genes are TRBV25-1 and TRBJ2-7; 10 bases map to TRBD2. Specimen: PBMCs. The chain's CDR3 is CAIGTSAYEQYF. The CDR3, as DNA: TGTGCCATCGGGACTAGCGCTTACGAGCAGTACTTC.